This T cell receptor beta chain originates from a study of cytomegalovirus exposure and HLA in healthy donors. For the study at large: In a previous analysis, 117 million unique TCR beta sequences were found from 150 million to 200 million T cells. Findings of the study overall: Earlier analysis found most TCR beta V segments productive about 87% or about 30% of the time. Analysis was carried out at a later point, and it linked a missense DCLRE1C variant to TCR beta V- and J-gene trimming.

PCR primers comprised 60 Vbeta and 13 Jbeta primers. TCRdb's table, derived via immunoSEQ multiplex PCR, lists solely in-frame clones and lacks some. This sample contains 200,000 to 250,000 clones. This CDR3 region has 15 residues. V gave up 1 base and J gave up 6 bases; unmatched junction bases: 4. Looked up from germline, CDR1 is LNHNV and CDR2 is YYDKDF (reference sequence). Comment on this clone: Its antigen is not known.

The chain links TRBV15 to TRBJ1-4; 8 bases are a match to TRBD1. The receptor was isolated from a girl aged 2 to 10 in good health and CMV-seropositive. The sequencing input was PBMCs. The CDR3 sequence: CATSRAGTGDEKLFF. DNA of the CDR3: TGTGCCACCAGCAGAGCCGGGACAGGTGATGAAAAACTGTTTTTT.